This T cell receptor (beta chain) was sequenced for a study of graft-versus-host responses after intestinal transplantation (TCRdb year 2021). Study-wide context: Multivisceral, liver-intestinal, or isolated intestinal transplants were received by the recipients. All recipients received anti-thymocyte globulin induction followed by maintenance tacrolimus and steroids for around three years. Graft-versus-host and host-versus-graft alloreactive T cell clones were tracked in the graft, circulation and bone marrow after intestinal transplantation using bulk TCR-beta CDR3 sequencing. To identify alloreactive clones, pre-transplant mixed lymphocyte reaction products were sequenced and compared with unstimulated pre-transplant donor and recipient T cells. Of the roughly 25 intestinal transplant recipients enrolled in the cohort, one of whom was a retransplant, a few patients without pretransplant specimens were excluded. A peak of at least 4% donor T cells among recipient peripheral blood mononuclear cells was the definition used for donor T cell macrochimerism. Rather than going through the commercial service, samples from three later patients were sequenced in-house on an Illumina MiSeq and processed with MiXCR. Overall study outcomes, separate from this receptor: Early after transplant, peak levels of circulating GvH clones were associated with declines in HvG clones. GvH clones were detected in recipient bone marrow, and some of these GvH clones were observed earlier in ileal mucosa or blood, consistent with an intestinal mucosal origin. Patients with donor T cell macrochimerism had high GvH to HvG T cell clonal ratios in their allografts. The conclusions were limited by the relatively low number and heterogeneity of the intestinal transplant patients.

Worth noting for this clone: Its antigen has not been determined. Base-call qualities are not available, and no considerably larger clone is one nucleotide away.

Library preparation employed the immunoSEQ multiplex PCR assay. High-throughput TCR-beta CDR3 sequencing of genomic DNA from most patients was performed by Adaptive Biotechnologies. In the original analysis: TCR sequencing data for roughly 17 patients were retrieved from Adaptive's ImmunoSEQ software; three other patients were processed with MiXCR and VDJtools. Because the origin of CDR3 nucleotide sequences shared between donor and recipient could not be assigned, those sequences were removed. To be classed as alloreactive, a clone needed at least 2-fold expansion over unstimulated cells and a minimum CFSE-low frequency of 0.002% (template counts) or 0.001% (read counts). Clones detected in sequenced pre-transplant spleen, lymph node, or MLR CFSE-low populations of the donor or recipient were defined as mappable. The cumulative frequency of alloreactive clones was calculated as a percentage of all sequences, weighted by copy number. The immuneACCESS repertoire file appears here via TCRdb, limited to in-frame rearrangements. These files lack a portion of the clones; in checked studies, under half of the deficit traces to unresolved V genes, and the cause of the others is not known. The D gene and trimming were derived from the DNA, and the V and J assignments and clone size from that table. For this sample the table gives 75,000 to 100,000 clones, of which roughly 88% were detected only once. The ten largest clones represent 1.4% to 1.5% of the sample.

The trim is 0 bases for V and 7 bases for J, with a gap of 12 bases between the germline ends. Including the terminal cysteine and phenylalanine, the CDR3 comprises 14 residues. Solely the CDR3 DNA is kept, with 42 bases framed from the first base. Via the germline V gene, CDR1 is MGHRA and CDR2 YSYEKL. Blood samples were collected up to 4 times in the first month after transplant and then at least monthly when available. This receptor was taken from a human patient who received an intestinal transplant, so some T cells may come from the graft donor. Recombination linked TRBV4-1 to TRBJ1-2; the D region possibly corresponds to TRBD1 (6 bases align). The sequencing here drew on PBMCs, taken 255 days after intestinal transplant. DNA sequence: TGCGCCAGCAGCCAAGAGGAGACAGGCGCTGGCTACACCTTC. This encodes CASSQEETGAGYTF.